The 7 T cell receptor beta chains below were found in one sample sequenced in a study of OX40 agonist ivuxolimab in advanced cancers. TCRdb's copy holds only in-frame clones and misses some; the assay was immunoSEQ multiplex PCR. The table shows some 97,000 clones, with around 89% occurring only once. This material consisted of CD4+ or CD8+ T cells sorted from blood, taken in a trial of the OX40 agonist ivuxolimab. All receptors derive from an adult with an advanced solid tumor such as melanoma, head and neck, liver or kidney cancer.

The V gene is TRBV5-1, the J gene TRBJ1-1; D may be TRBD1 (5 bases). V was shortened by 0 bases and J by 4 bases, with 10 bases between the two germline ends. The CDR3 runs to 14 residues. Per the germline V gene, CDR1 is SGHRS and CDR2 is YFSETQ. The CDR3 reads CASSLAQGGTEAFF. The CDR3 nucleotides are TGCGCCAGCAGCTTGGCCCAGGGTGGCACTGAAGCTTTCTTT.

This clone was observed a single time. This chain uses TRBV10-1 with TRBJ1-1; TRBD1 is a possible D gene (6 bases). CDR1 WNHNN and CDR2 SYGVQD come from the germline V gene (reference sequence). V lost 3 bases and J lost 11, with 13 bases in between. The CDR3 spans 12 residues. In DNA, the CDR3 is TGCGCCAGCAGTGATCAGGGGCGCCCCGCTTTCTTT. This sequence encodes CASSDQGRPAFF.

The chain recombines TRBV30 with TRBJ2-1, with D possibly matching TRBD2 (6 bases). CDR1 GTSNPN and CDR2 SVGIG come from the germline V gene (reference sequence). This CDR3 comprises 15 residues. V was trimmed by 3 bases and J by 8 bases, leaving 20 bases between them. In DNA form, the CDR3 reads TGTGCCTGGAGGGCGGGGACGGCGGCAGCCTATGAGCAGTTCTTC. Translation gives CAWRAGTAAAYEQFF.

The chain has TRBV18 and TRBJ2-2, with 9 positions matching TRBD2. CDR3 size: 17 residues. V was clipped by 1 base and J by 0 bases; unmatched bases: 3. From germline, CDR1 is KGHSH and CDR2 LQKENI. CDR3 in amino acids: CASSPRSGGANTGELFF. The CDR3 DNA sequence: TGTGCCAGCTCACCACGTAGCGGGGGAGCGAACACCGGGGAGCTGTTTTTT.

This clone was observed a handful of times. This chain connects TRBV29-1 to TRBJ1-2, with 8 bases aligning to TRBD1. V lost 6 bases and J lost 8; bases outside the gene matches: 8. The CDR3 extends over 12 amino acids. Germline V gives CDR1 SQVTM, CDR2 ANQGSEA. CDR3 nucleotides: TGCAGCGTCGGACAGGGAGAGGGAGGCTACACCTTC. It specifies CSVGQGEGGYTF. Full variable domain (remainder filled in from reference TRBV29-1 and TRBJ1-2): SAVISQKPSRDICQRGTSLTIQCQVDSQVTMMFWYRQQPGQSLTLIATANQGSEATYESGFVIDKFPISRPNLTFSTLTVSNMSPEDSSIYLCSVGQGEGGYTFGSGTRLTVV.

CDR3 in amino acids: CASRAHGLRYGYTF. The CDR3, as DNA: TGTGCCAGCAGGGCCCACGGGCTGAGATATGGCTACACCTTC. V gene TRBV27 combines with J gene TRBJ1-2, with D unresolved. V shed 6 bases and J shed 5 bases, with 16 bases lying between them. Germline-derived CDR1 and CDR2 are MNHEY and SMNVEV (reference sequence). The CDR3 covers 14 residues.

This chain joins TRBV27 and TRBJ2-7; TRBD2 agrees at 10 bases. This CDR3 is 16 amino acids long. Germline lookup yields CDR1 MNHEY and CDR2 SMNVEV (reference sequence). V gave up 5 bases and J gave up 4 bases; unmatched junction bases: 11. CDR3 loop: CASSPSPGLARYEQYF. The CDR3 nucleotides are TGTGCCAGCAGTCCATCTCCGGGACTAGCGAGATACGAGCAGTACTTC.